This TCR beta chain was identified in a study of early T cells in non-severe SARS-CoV-2 infection. Study-wide background: Unsorted whole blood bulk RNA was sequenced, with unpaired chains. Study-wide findings and caveats: Reliance on VDJdb matching favored anti-spike CD8 responses; private and CD4 specificities were missed.

Concerning this clonotype itself: Its specificity is unknown.

Each cDNA molecule carried a unique molecular identifier. One entry per CDR3 protein results from TCRdb running MiXCR on the 5' RACE reads. Seen here are approximately 56,000 distinct CDR3 sequences, roughly 9.2% observed once, and the top ten hold around 4%. This receptor was taken from an adult who was a healthcare worker with PCR-confirmed SARS-CoV-2 infection or an uninfected control (not recorded which). Sample: whole blood.

CDR3 region: CAGAPGVDNEQFF. The CDR3 region has the DNA TGTGCCGGAGCGCCTGGAGTTGACAATGAGCAGTTCTTC. The chain recombines TRBV6-4 with TRBJ2-1; no clear D. Trimming left V 11 bases short and J 5 bases short, with 16 bases between. Germline loops: CDR1 MRHNA, CDR2 SNTAGT. The CDR3 sequence is 13 residues long.